These T cell receptor beta chains were read from a single sample in a study of T cell repertoires in cytomegalovirus infection. No antigen has been assigned to these receptors. Each CDR3 protein gets one entry after TCRdb re-called the reads with MiXCR. The sample includes approximately 730,000 distinct CDR3 sequences, about 27% of them seen just once. The sequences come from cultured CD8+ T cells from PBMCs, collected from culture after CMV antigen stimulation. The receptors shown here come from a human donor in good health (CMV status not recorded). Some clones in this sample may be carry-over from other donors' samples. The CDR3 runs from the conserved cysteine through the conserved F or W. The D gene is left open where the match is weak. The size field is filled for only some rows; it gives once, few, many or a size class.

D	V	size	J	CDR3	DNA
TRBD1	TRBV7-2	many	TRBJ2-5	CASSPYFGQGALETQYF	TGTGCCAGCAGCCCCTACTTCGGACAGGGGGCTTTAGAGACCCAGTACTTC
.	TRBV9	.	TRBJ2-2	CASSDSIRENTGELFF	TGTGCCAGCAGCGACTCCATCCGGGAGAACACCGGGGAGCTGTTTTTT
.	TRBV11-2	.	TRBJ2-2	CASSLGSWRLPELFF	TGTGCCAGCAGCTTAGGGAGTTGGCGGCTCCCGGAGCTGTTTTTT
.	TRBV5-4	.	TRBJ2-5	CASSLFMTEIETQYF	TGTGCCAGCAGCTTGTTCATGACAGAGATTGAGACCCAGTACTTC
TRBD1	TRBV7-9	few	TRBJ2-1	CASSSDSGGSPFWQFF	TGTGCCAGCAGCTCCGACTCAGGGGGCTCACCCTTTTGGCAGTTCTTC
TRBD1	TRBV6-2/TRBV6-3	few	TRBJ1-6	CASRPGQASSYNSPLHF	TGTGCCAGCAGACCGGGACAGGCCAGCTCCTATAATTCACCCCTCCACTTT
.	TRBV14	.	TRBJ2-1	CASSQEGRRVDEQFF	TGTGCCAGCAGCCAAGAGGGACGAAGGGTCGATGAGCAGTTCTTC
.	TRBV7-2	few	TRBJ2-5	CASSPPIGWETQYF	TGTGCCAGCAGCCCGCCGATAGGATGGGAGACCCAGTACTTC
TRBD1	TRBV10-2	.	TRBJ2-1	CASSKSGQGYNEQFF	TGCGCCAGCAGTAAGAGTGGACAGGGCTACAATGAGCAGTTCTTC
.	TRBV5-6	.	TRBJ2-5	CASSWGRPQETQYF	TGTGCCAGCAGCTGGGGACGACCACAAGAGACCCAGTACTTC
.	TRBV4-1	.	TRBJ2-3	CASSQEWDFTDTQYF	TGCGCCAGCAGCCAAGAGTGGGACTTCACAGATACGCAGTATTTT
TRBD1	TRBV28	.	TRBJ1-5	CASSSLQPDRNQPQHF	TGTGCCAGCAGTTCCCTTCAACCGGACAGGAATCAGCCCCAGCATTTT
.	TRBV6-1	few	TRBJ1-1	CASSGAGAFF	TGTGCCAGCAGTGGGGCAGGAGCTTTCTTT
TRBD1	TRBV7-9	.	TRBJ1-1	CASETQGSTEAFF	TGTGCCAGCGAAACACAGGGGAGCACTGAAGCTTTCTTT
.	TRBV27	.	TRBJ2-5	CASSKRWSLQETQYF	TGTGCCAGCAGCAAGAGGTGGTCTCTCCAAGAGACCCAGTACTTC
TRBD2	TRBV27	.	TRBJ2-3	CASKWTSGVSTDTQYF	TGTGCCAGCAAATGGACTAGCGGGGTATCCACAGATACGCAGTATTTT
.	TRBV4-1	.	TRBJ2-3	CASSRVPGTDSIGGQYF	TGCGCCAGCAGCCGCGTCCCCGGGACGGACAGCATTGGGGGACAGTATTTT
.	TRBV6-5	.	TRBJ2-7	CASSYSTRGEQYF	TGTGCCAGCAGTTACTCCACGAGAGGCGAGCAGTACTTC
TRBD1	TRBV9	few	TRBJ1-6	CASSVEEGARSPLHF	TGTGCCAGCAGCGTAGAGGAGGGGGCAAGGTCACCCCTCCACTTT
TRBD1	TRBV20-1	.	TRBJ1-5	CSARPTGANQPQHF	TGCAGTGCTAGACCAACAGGGGCCAATCAGCCCCAGCATTTT
.	TRBV12-3/TRBV12-4	many	TRBJ1-2	CASSFFREIYGYTF	TGTGCCAGCAGTTTCTTCAGGGAAATTTATGGCTACACCTTC
TRBD1	TRBV29-1	.	TRBJ2-1	CSVEDSGDRAYNEQFF	TGCAGCGTTGAAGATAGTGGCGACAGGGCCTACAATGAGCAGTTCTTC
TRBD1	TRBV27	few	TRBJ1-5	CASSGYSFLGQGKNSNQPQHF	TGTGCCAGCAGCGGGTATTCGTTTTTGGGACAGGGGAAAAATAGCAATCAGCCCCAGCATTTT
.	TRBV6-2/TRBV6-3	.	TRBJ1-1	CASSYSHRDPAGGTEAFF	TGTGCCAGCAGTTACTCGCACCGGGACCCGGCGGGGGGAACTGAAGCTTTCTTT
.	TRBV5-5	few	TRBJ2-1	CASSLDSLSSYNEQFF	TGTGCCAGCAGCTTGGACAGTCTGAGCTCCTACAATGAGCAGTTCTTC